This section outlines one TCR beta chain sequence together with its context. This clone was seen only a few times. The target of this receptor is not known. The input lacks base qualities; no much larger clone sits a single base away. Libraries came from the immunoSEQ multiplex PCR assay. The multiplex PCR relied on a mix of 60 forward primers for TCR Vbeta segments and 13 reverse primers for TCR Jbeta segments. A multiplex PCR assay on genomic DNA amplified the CDR3 region of rearranged TCR beta genes. The amplified TCR beta libraries were sequenced on the Illumina HiSeq System as 87-base-pair reads. The source study handled its data this way. In a later analysis, tens of millions of unique TCR beta chains were counted across the 500 to 850 repertoires, and around 10 million of these chains were shared by at least two donors. Raw reads were error-corrected and collapsed into unique sequences by a nearest-neighbor algorithm in which closely related sequences were merged to remove PCR and sequencing errors. V, D and J gene segments were assigned by aligning CDR3 sequences to IMGT reference sequences. Each retained sequence needed at least a six-nucleotide match to both a V gene segment and a J gene segment. A rearrangement was called productive if the CDR3 had no stop codons and remained in frame with V and J, and every other rearrangement was called non-productive. Following IMGT convention, CDR3 was defined as the stretch from the second conserved V-encoded cysteine to the conserved J-encoded phenylalanine. The earlier analysis of about 530 of the donors excluded any sequence lacking an unambiguous match to a single V gene segment. An earlier analysis of a few hundred of the donors classified V segments as functional when productive rearrangements were above 56.7% and as segregating when the standard deviation between donors was above 5%. A statistical classification framework was built for diagnosing cytomegalovirus status from the catalog of TCR beta chain sequences. V and J gene assignment, in a later analysis, came from comparing TCR nucleotide sequences with IMGT/GENE-DB human TR gene sequences. A later analysis assigned CDR3 sequences and most-parsimonious VDJ recombination scenarios with the TCRdist pipeline. In a later analysis, every TCR beta chain was defined by the combination of its CDR3 amino acid sequence and its V-gene family, and reads without a unique V-gene family were dropped. A later analysis removed 550 to 700 highly shared, low-generation-probability nucleotide sequences to deal with suspected cross-contamination and a sequencing artifact. In a later analysis, a clonal expansion index was calculated for each public chain from normalized within-repertoire ranks of inferred template counts. In a later analysis, generation probabilities were computed using a VDJ recombination model fitted to out-of-frame rearrangements, and the results were checked against IGoR. Hypergeometric tests were used in a later analysis to score TCR-TCR, TCR-HLA and TCR-CMV co-occurrence, with a repertoire-size bias correction applied to the TCR pairs. False discovery rates were estimated in a later analysis by permuting HLA or CMV assignments 20 times. In a later analysis, co-occurring TCRs were grouped with DBSCAN, and TCRdist sequence similarity was added when clustering was performed within HLA-allele-positive subsets. For co-occurrence clustering, repertoires with fewer than 30,000 or more than 120,000 public chains were excluded, along with four or five repertoires with anomalous nucleotide sharing. The clones in this table, taken by TCRdb from immuneACCESS, are in-frame only. Not every clone is retained; where verified, under half of the shortfall comes from an unresolved V gene, and the cause of the rest is unknown. V and J calls and clone size are copied from that table; D and trimming were computed from the DNA. Across this sample there are some 91,000 clones, with around 82% seen only once. Together, the top ten hold just over 0.75% of the sample.

The cohort comprised 550 to 700 healthy bone marrow donors. At the time of sampling, every cohort member was nominally healthy, though immune exposures that went unrecorded were likely present. The donor was CMV seronegative and was included in the group of 352 seronegative cohort members. Every donor gave a peripheral blood sample, and the peripheral blood mononuclear cells from that sample were used for TCR beta sequencing. Genomic DNA extraction from the blood cell samples was performed with the Qiagen DNeasy Blood Extraction Kit. The sample comes from a study of cytomegalovirus exposure and HLA in healthy donors (dated by TCRdb to 2017 to 2019). Turning to the overall study: According to an earlier analysis of 587 of the donors, about 179 million T cells yielded some 120 million unique TCR beta sequences and about 300 Gb of sequence data. Approximately 310 gigabases of sequencing data and approximately 85 million unique TCR sequences were included in an early release covering several hundred HLA-typed donors. Of the approximately 400 genotyped donors, 81% fell in the genetic ancestry cluster associated with self-reported Caucasian donors. The study aimed to test whether cataloging public T cell receptors could reveal signatures of past pathogen exposure. The T cell repertoires of several hundred subjects were profiled by immunosequencing and related to cytomegalovirus serostatus. Besides the first cohort of some 670 subjects, a separate validation cohort made up of roughly 120 different subjects was used. The study combined high-throughput TCR immunosequencing, statistical association of individual TCRs with disease status, and machine learning to predict cytomegalovirus infection status. A later analysis re-analyzed previously published TCR beta repertoires from 660 or so donors and added high-resolution HLA genotyping to study TCR occurrence patterns. In the later analysis, no new phenotypic data were used to find candidate immune exposures; instead, reliance was placed on TCR beta sequences and their occurrence across donors. An earlier analysis of roughly 600 of the donors used high-throughput TCR beta sequencing to judge whether each TCR beta V gene segment behaved as functional or pseudogenic. Donor age, sex, ethnicity and CMV serostatus were collected together with the repertoire data. A later genetic analysis took genome-wide SNP genotypes for about 65% of the 666 donors and used that subset as a discovery cohort. Every discovery cohort repertoire had been produced on one sequencing platform. HLA typing covered class I and class II loci at four-digit resolution. Typing coverage differed by locus: A, B, C, DRB1 and DQB1 were typed in about 620-640 donors, DQA1 in 500 to 550, DPA1 in over 600, and DPB1 in 472. Because of strong linkage in the cohort, five DR-DQ haplotypes were treated as single units for association and clustering. Across some 400 genotyped donors of the cohort, an average of approximately 240,000 unique TCR beta nucleotide sequences per donor were sequenced, and roughly 17% of those sequences were non-productive.

Points the paper makes about the study in general: Presence/absence analyses assumed roughly uniform sequencing depth across donors, an assumption that may not hold. The earlier analysis of some 540 of the donors excluded fewer than 20 rarely observed V segments, including chromosome 9 orphons, because counts were too low. Specific HLA alleles were associated with 15,000 to 20,000 TCR beta sequences at a false discovery rate of 0.05 in a later analysis. This cohort had only TCR beta chains sequenced, and the lack of alpha or paired-chain data limited which features could be detected. Because some donors lacked HLA typing at each locus, the association tests relied only on the typed subset. In a later analysis, HLA-associated TCR beta chains showed more clonal expansion and lower generation probabilities than non-associated chains that were equally common. Immune exposure information for the cohort was limited to CMV serostatus. Some IMGT-functional V segments, including TRBV6-2 and TRBV6-3, could not be told apart with the 87-base-pair reads, so those segments were excluded. According to a later analysis, most CMV-associated TCR beta chains appeared to be HLA-restricted, and the HLA associations seemed to be driven largely by CMV exposure. In vitro tests confirmed that three of the cytomegalovirus-associated TCR beta chains recognize cytomegalovirus antigens. According to a later genetic analysis, donors in an Asian-associated ancestry cluster had fewer N-insertions in productive TCRs than the approximately 710-donor mean. In an earlier analysis of 450 to 750 of the donors, most TCR beta V segments appeared in productive rearrangements about 90% or about 30% of the time, broadly matching IMGT annotations. According to the authors, the approach could potentially be generalized to other disease states and immunological phenotypes. The classifier was reported to diagnose cytomegalovirus status with high specificity and sensitivity in both the original cohort and the validation cohort. A total of 164 TCR beta chains were listed by the study as associated with cytomegalovirus. Correlated functional status among segregating V segments might reflect linkage disequilibrium, but an unknown experimental factor could not be ruled out. According to a later analysis, TCR association rates differed among HLA loci, with DRB1 alleles showing the most associated TCRs and HLA-C alleles showing the fewest. In a later genetic analysis, a missense DCLRE1C variant was associated with V-gene and J-gene trimming of TCR beta chains, and the association was replicated in an independent cohort. A later analysis reported that several top co-occurrence clusters appeared linked to parvovirus B19, influenza, CMV and Epstein-Barr virus. A further reported finding was that TCR beta sequences accurately predicted the HLA-A and HLA-B alleles for most subjects in the first cohort. Most TCR sequences were seen in very few donors, while some public TCRs were found in many individuals. When HLA alleles, especially DR and DQ, strongly co-occurred, TCR associations were difficult to assign to individual alleles. A group of highly shared sequence variants was considered likely to be a technical artifact of the sequencing pipeline.

Between the V and J ends, shortened by 5 bases and 13 bases respectively, the junction contains 19 bases. Inclusive of the bounding cysteine and phenylalanine, the CDR3 is 13 residues long. The read is trimmed to its CDR3 DNA, 39 bases read in frame from base 1. The germline V gene specifies SGHTA as CDR1 and FQGNSA as CDR2. The clonotype comes from a woman aged 55 to 70 in good health and CMV-seronegative. The chain couples TRBV7-2 to TRBJ2-3; possibly the D gene is TRBD2, per 6 matching bases. The sample consisted of PBMCs. In nucleotide form, the sequence is TGTGCCAGCAGCGAGCGGGTCGTCCATACCAAGTATTTT. Its protein product is CASSERVVHTKYF. Beyond the CDR3, the reference TRBV7-2 and TRBJ2-3 genes provide the residues; the full variable domain reads: GAGVSQSPSNKVTEKGKDVELRCDPISGHTALYWYRQSLGQGLEFLIYFQGNSAPDKSGLPSDRFSAERTGGSVSTLTIQRTQQEDSAVYLCASSERVVHTKYFGPGTRLTVL.